Below, one TCR beta chain is given with its context. Losses at the gene ends were 4 bases for V and 6 bases for J; bases not matched to a gene: 8. The CDR3 covers 16 residues. Germline-derived CDR1 and CDR2 are MGHRA and YSYEKL. The data belong to a study of blood T cell repertoires in COVID-19. On the study more broadly: Collection of acute and convalescent COVID-19 samples took place in the United States, Italy and Spain.

Data came from immunoSEQ multiplex PCR; TCRdb stores just in-frame clones and leaves some out. The profile shows approximately 150,000 clones, under 90% of them singletons. Material: peripheral blood. The receptor's source is an elderly woman with acute or convalescent COVID-19. The chain uses TRBV4-1 and TRBJ2-1, with 11 bases matching TRBD2. The DNA for the CDR3 is TGCGCCAGCAGCCCGGGCGGGACTAGCGGAGGCAATGAGCAGTTCTTC. Protein product: CASSPGGTSGGNEQFF.